These 21 T cell receptor beta chains share one sample of origin, sequenced in a study of T-cell reconstitution after alpha-beta-depleted transplantation in children. Study results and caveats: Most T-cell counts and diversity one year after the transplant came from T cells that were newly produced.

Preparation of the TCRbeta library used unique molecular identifiers. Each CDR3 protein is one row after TCRdb ran MiXCR on the PCR reads. This table holds about 300,000 distinct CDR3 sequences, 6% to 10% found once. Their recognized antigens are unknown. Sequencing was performed on peripheral blood, taken 360 days after TCRalphabeta/CD19-depleted stem cell transplant. The receptors were gathered from a female patient aged 2-15 years who had a stem cell transplant for Fanconi anemia, so the T cells may come from the graft donor.

This clonotype has more than one count but fewer than ten. The V call is TRBV20-1, the J call TRBJ2-7; 13 positions match TRBD2. The germline gives CDR1 DFQATT, CDR2 SNEGSKA (reference sequence). The CDR3 contains 19 residues. J gave up 5 bases and V 5 bases, and 21 bases lay outside the gene matches. CDR3 bases: TGCAGTGCTCATCGCCCCGGGACTAGCGGGATCAATGGGAGTGACGAGCAGTACTTC. Translating gives CSAHRPGTSGINGSDEQYF.

This clonotype was recorded many times. The V call is TRBV6-5, the J call TRBJ2-2; possible D gene TRBD2, 5 bases. Germline CDR1 is MNHEY and CDR2 is SVGAGI. V shed 3 bases and J shed 1 base, with 12 bases lying between them. CDR3 size: 16 residues. The DNA for the CDR3 is TGTGCCAGCAGTTATAACGGGGTACTGAACACCGGGGAGCTGTTTTTT. Amino acid sequence: CASSYNGVLNTGELFF.

The chain combines TRBV7-9 with TRBJ1-1; D uncertain. Germline loops: CDR1 SEHNR, CDR2 FQNEAQ (reference sequence). CDR3 size: 12 residues. The V and J ends lost 8 bases and 2 bases respectively, with 9 bases between them. This CDR3 is CASQASNTEAFF. CDR3 in DNA: TGTGCCAGCCAGGCCAGCAACACTGAAGCTTTCTTT.

This clonotype was counted a few times. V is TRBV25-1 and J is TRBJ1-1, with TRBD1 as a possible D gene (6 bases). This CDR3 has 15 amino acids. Per the germline V gene, CDR1 is MGHDK and CDR2 is SYGVNS. V lost 3 bases and J 1 base, leaving 12 bases between the germline ends. The CDR3 protein is CASSDPQGRNTEAFF. The CDR3 DNA follows: TGTGCCAGCAGTGATCCCCAGGGGAGGAACACTGAAGCTTTCTTT.

This clonotype was observed many times. This chain links TRBV20-1 with TRBJ2-1; D possibly uses TRBD1 or TRBD2 (6 bases each). Germline V gene sequence: CDR1 DFQATT, CDR2 SNEGSKA (reference sequence). V shed 2 bases and J shed 4 bases, with 18 bases lying between them. The CDR3 loop spans 16 amino acids. CDR3 sequence reads: CSARPARGAVYNEQFF. The CDR3 DNA reads TGCAGTGCTAGACCAGCAAGGGGGGCCGTGTACAATGAGCAGTTCTTC.

This clonotype was counted ten times or more. The genes are TRBV20-1 and TRBJ2-2, with a weak D call TRBD1 (6 bases). CDR1 is DFQATT, CDR2 SNEGSKA, per germline (reference sequence). The germline V and J ends were trimmed by 3 bases and 0 bases, with 11 bases remaining between them. This CDR3 spans 15 amino acids. The CDR3 loop is CSASSQGPNTGELFF. As DNA, the CDR3 is TGCAGTGCTAGTTCCCAGGGGCCGAACACCGGGGAGCTGTTTTTT.

This chain uses TRBV10-2 with TRBJ2-1; 8 bases match TRBD1. J was trimmed by 3 bases and V by 1 base; bases with no gene match: 5. From germline, CDR1 is WSHSY and CDR2 SAAADI. The CDR3 has 16 residues. The CDR3 DNA reads as TGCGCCAGCAGTGAGTTTCGGACAGGGAGCTACAATGAGCAGTTCTTC. It is translated as CASSEFRTGSYNEQFF.

A few counts support this clonotype. The rearrangement links TRBV20-1 to TRBJ2-3; no firm D call. The CDR3 sequence is 12 residues long. Looked up from germline, CDR1 is DFQATT and CDR2 is SNEGSKA (reference sequence). V gave up 1 base and J gave up 10 bases, with 12 bases separating them. The CDR3 DNA sequence: TGCAGTGCTAGAGCCGCCCCTGGTGCGCAGTATTTT. This encodes CSARAAPGAQYF.

This clonotype came up many times. V and J are TRBV28 and TRBJ2-5; perhaps TRBD2 as D (5 bases). Per germline, CDR1 MDHEN and CDR2 SYDVKM. Trimming left V 7 bases short and J 2 bases short, with 11 bases between. This CDR3 has 13 amino acids. CDR3 loop: CASMGVPQETQYF. The DNA for the CDR3 is TGTGCCAGCATGGGAGTTCCGCAAGAGACCCAGTACTTC.

This clonotype has at least ten counts. This chain uses TRBV12-3 or TRBV12-4 with TRBJ2-5, with D hard to call. V was shortened by 2 bases and J by 4 bases, with 17 bases between the two germline ends. The length of the CDR3 is 16 residues. CDR3 nucleotide sequence: TGTGCCAGCAGTTTAAAAGTAGGAACTGTGGGAGAGACCCAGTACTTC. This codes for CASSLKVGTVGETQYF.

This clonotype has a count of ten or more. This chain connects TRBV28 to TRBJ2-7; D is uncertain. Germline V gives CDR1 MDHEN, CDR2 SYDVKM. The CDR3 runs 13 residues. Deletions cut 6 bases from V and 1 base from J, with 10 bases between. The CDR3 bases are TGTGCCAGCAGCCGGTGGCAGTCCTACGAGCAGTACGTC. This codes for CASSRWQSYEQYV.

In regard to this clonotype: With a much larger clone just one base away, this may be a read error. Without the conserved terminal phenylalanine or tryptophan, this CDR3 likely stems from a read error. This chain connects TRBV12-3 or TRBV12-4 to TRBJ2-3, with D unresolved. The CDR3 consists of 13 residues. Trimming left V 4 bases short and J 0 bases short, with 5 bases between. The chain's CDR3 is CASSSMSTDTQYC. The CDR3 DNA is TGTGCCAGCAGTTCGATGAGCACAGATACGCAGTATTGT.

The CDR3 nucleotides are TGCAGTGCTCAAAACGGAGGAGGGGCCTACGAGCAGTACTTC. Protein sequence: CSAQNGGGAYEQYF. The rearrangement links TRBV20-1 to TRBJ2-7; tentatively, D is TRBD2 (6 bases). The CDR3 extends over 14 amino acids. The germline V gene encodes CDR1 DFQATT and CDR2 SNEGSKA (reference sequence). The V end lost 5 bases, the J end lost 2 bases, and 16 bases lay between the germline ends.

This clonotype was counted only a few times. J is TRBJ1-5 and V is TRBV28; no reliable D call. Germline CDR1 and CDR2: MDHEN and SYDVKM. Trimming pared 8 bases from V and 5 bases from J, leaving 16 bases between. CDR3 length: 14 amino acids. The CDR3 sequence: CASLRTDRYQPQHF. The CDR3 nucleotides are TGTGCCAGCCTTAGGACGGATAGGTATCAGCCCCAGCATTTT.

This clonotype was counted at least ten times. The J gene is TRBJ1-6, the V gene TRBV7-9, with D unresolved. Germline V gene sequence: CDR1 SEHNR, CDR2 FQNEAQ (reference sequence). Between the trimmed V and J ends, which lost 2 bases and 10 bases, there was a span of 12 bases. CDR3 size: 14 residues. The DNA for the CDR3 is TGTGCCAGCAGCTTAATCGGGGTGGACTCACCCCTCCACTTT. This translates into CASSLIGVDSPLHF.

This clonotype came up a few times. The chain recombines TRBV7-9 with TRBJ1-6, with 7 bases fitting TRBD1. Looked up from germline, CDR1 is SEHNR and CDR2 is FQNEAQ (reference sequence). The CDR3 loop spans 15 amino acids. V dropped 3 bases and J dropped 7; count of bases not matched to a gene: 6. This chain's CDR3 is CASSLIGQANSPLHF. DNA of the CDR3: TGTGCCAGCAGCTTGATCGGACAGGCGAATTCACCCCTCCACTTT. Complete variable domain (other parts from reference TRBV7-9 and TRBJ1-6): DTGVSQNPRHKITKRGQNVTFRCDPISEHNRLYWYRQTLGQGPEFLTYFQNEAQLEKSRLLSDRFSAERPKGSFSTLEIQRTEQGDSAMYLCASSLIGQANSPLHFGNGTRLTVT.

The chain combines TRBV28 with TRBJ1-5; TRBD1 is a possible D gene (5 bases). This CDR3 contains 14 residues. With 3 bases removed from V and 6 bases from J, the gap between germline ends came to 12 bases. CDR1 and CDR2 from the germline V gene are MDHEN and SYDVKM. Here the CDR3 reads CASSLGGGSQPQHF. CDR3 nucleotide sequence: TGTGCCAGCAGTTTGGGGGGGGGGAGTCAGCCCCAGCATTTT.

This clonotype was observed at least ten times. The chain employs TRBV5-1 and TRBJ2-3, with 7 bases matching TRBD2. V trimming: 4 bases; J trimming: 0 bases; junction bases outside the gene matches: 2. The CDR3 runs 14 residues. CDR1 SGHRS and CDR2 YFSETQ come from the germline V gene. The CDR3 bases are TGCGCCAGCAGCCCAGCGGGGAGCACAGATACGCAGTATTTT. Protein sequence: CASSPAGSTDTQYF. Using reference TRBV5-1 and TRBJ2-3 for the parts outside the CDR3, the full variable domain is KAGVTQTPRYLIKTRGQQVTLSCSPISGHRSVSWYQQTPGQGLQFLFEYFSETQRNKGNFPGRFSGRQFSNSRSEMNVSTLELGDSALYLCASSPAGSTDTQYFGPGTRLTVL.

The chain is built from TRBV20-1 and TRBJ2-7; tentatively, D is TRBD1 (6 bases). The CDR3 sequence is 13 residues long. Germline V gives CDR1 DFQATT, CDR2 SNEGSKA (reference sequence). V lost 5 bases to trimming and J lost 5 bases, with 16 bases between them. CDR3 region: CSAGGPIPDEQYF. Here the CDR3 DNA reads TGCAGTGCTGGGGGCCCGATACCCGACGAGCAGTACTTC.

The DNA of the CDR3 is TGTGCCAGCAGCCAGACCCTCGACAGGGTTGGGTATGGCTACACCTTC. Residues: CASSQTLDRVGYGYTF. The rearrangement uses TRBV3-1 and TRBJ1-2; 7 bases map to TRBD1. The CDR3 covers 16 residues. From germline, CDR1 is LGHDT and CDR2 YNNKEL (reference sequence). Trimming at V came to 3 bases and at J to 5 bases, leaving 12 bases not matched to a gene.

This clonotype was counted between two and nine times. The chain links TRBV7-2 to TRBJ2-5, with 13 positions matching TRBD2. Germline CDR1 reads SGHTA; CDR2 reads FQGNSA. V was clipped by 1 base and J by 7 bases; unmatched bases: 0. The CDR3 length is 14 residues. CDR3 sequence (DNA): TGTGCCAGCAGCTTAGGACTAGCGGGAGGGACCCAGTACTTC. The encoded protein is CASSLGLAGGTQYF.